These 25 T cell receptor beta chains were sequenced from one sample in a study of patients and donors after allogeneic stem cell transplantation (dated by TCRdb to 2020 to 2021). Library preparation employed RT-PCR. For sequencing, a NextSeq 550 was employed. TCRdb trimmed public reads at Q25 via fastp, called clones via MiXCR and kept in-frame beta chains. Rows matching on CDR3 protein sequence are summarized as one entry with the most common DNA and genes. Across this sample there are some 960,000 distinct CDR3 sequences, with approximately 18% seen only once. Under 6.5% of the sample is held by the ten biggest clonotypes. Input material: blood, either unsorted or a sorted T cell fraction (not recorded which). Receptor source: a human donor who was either an allogeneic HSCT recipient or a stem cell or donor lymphocyte infusion donor (not recorded which). It is not recorded whose cells these are; they may come from a transplant donor.

The gene calls are TRBV6-1 and TRBJ2-3, with 9 bases identical to TRBD2. Trimming cost V 6 bases and J 4 bases; bases outside gene matches: 5. The CDR3 has 14 residues. The germline gives CDR1 MNHNS, CDR2 SASEGT. The CDR3 protein is CASRRAGGADTQYF. CDR3 sequence (DNA): TGTGCCAGCAGGCGAGCGGGGGGAGCAGATACGCAGTATTTT.

This clonotype was picked up a small number of times. The chain joins TRBV9 to TRBJ2-6, with 7 bases matching TRBD1. Germline CDR1 SGDLS, CDR2 YYNGEE. V trimming: 3 bases; J trimming: 0 bases; junction bases outside the gene matches: 9. The CDR3 sequence is 18 residues long. CDR3 protein: CASSDRDSLFSGANVLTF. The CDR3 DNA is TGTGCCAGCAGCGACCGGGACAGCCTATTCTCTGGGGCCAACGTCCTGACTTTC.

This clonotype occurred a few times. The chain has TRBV5-1 and TRBJ2-5; TRBD1 or TRBD2 may be the D gene (7 bases each). Per germline, CDR1 SGHRS and CDR2 YFSETQ. The germline V and J ends were trimmed by 0 bases and 2 bases, with 17 bases remaining between them. The CDR3 length is 17 residues. CDR3 nucleotides: TGCGCCAGCAGCTTGGCCCGGGGAGGGGGCCTTCAAGAGACCCAGTACTTC. Its translation: CASSLARGGGLQETQYF.

The rearrangement joins TRBV29-1 to TRBJ2-7; the D gene is possibly TRBD1 (6 bases). The V end was cut by 5 bases, the J end by 6 bases, with 8 bases between. Germline V lookup: CDR1 SQVTM, CDR2 ANQGSEA. There are 10 residues in the CDR3. The CDR3 spells CSVKDSEQYF. CDR3 in DNA: TGCAGCGTTAAGGACAGCGAGCAGTACTTC.

As DNA, the CDR3 is TGTGCCAGCAGTTCAAACAGGGGGCTAAGGGAAAAACTGTTTTTT. Amino acids: CASSSNRGLREKLFF. V usage is TRBV12-3 or TRBV12-4 and J usage is TRBJ1-4, with 9 bases lining up with TRBD1. The CDR3 consists of 15 residues. The V segment lost 4 bases and the J segment 8 bases; nucleotides outside the gene matches: 8.

The chain carries TRBV5-1 and TRBJ2-5; TRBD2 is a possible D gene (5 bases). Trimming pared 7 bases from V and 5 bases from J, leaving 15 bases between. Per germline, CDR1 SGHRS and CDR2 YFSETQ. The CDR3 runs 13 residues. The CDR3 DNA follows: TGCGCCAGCGCCGGCGGGCTAGTGGAGACCCAGTACTTC. Protein sequence: CASAGGLVETQYF. The variable domain in full, completed from reference TRBV5-1 and TRBJ2-5, reads KAGVTQTPRYLIKTRGQQVTLSCSPISGHRSVSWYQQTPGQGLQFLFEYFSETQRNKGNFPGRFSGRQFSNSRSEMNVSTLELGDSALYLCASAGGLVETQYFGPGTRLLVL.

This clonotype occurred a few times. V is TRBV15 and J is TRBJ2-5; D might be TRBD2 (5 bases). V was pared by 0 bases and J by 3 bases, with 11 bases between. Germline CDR1 is LNHNV and CDR2 is YYDKDF (reference sequence). This CDR3 region has 15 residues. The CDR3 here is CATSRDLRGEETQYF. The CDR3 DNA reads as TGTGCCACCAGCAGAGATCTACGGGGTGAAGAGACCCAGTACTTC.

This CDR3 reads CASSMHRGQNTDTQYF. The CDR3 DNA sequence: TGTGCCAGCAGCATGCACAGGGGGCAAAACACAGATACGCAGTATTTT. The chain links TRBV7-6 to TRBJ2-3; TRBD1 matches at 9 bases. The germline gives CDR1 SGHVS, CDR2 FNYEAQ. The CDR3 runs 16 residues. With V trimmed by 5 bases and J by 2 bases, 8 bases remained unmatched.

This clonotype appeared a few times. The chain has TRBV20-1 and TRBJ2-1; 8 nucleotides agree with TRBD2. Germline assignment: CDR1 DFQATT and CDR2 SNEGSKA (reference sequence). The CDR3 covers 15 residues. The ends lost 6 bases at V and 5 bases at J; junction bases unmatched: 12. The CDR3 nucleotides are TGCAGTGCCCCTCCTCCGGGGGGGGTGGACAATGAGCAGTTCTTC. It yields the protein CSAPPPGGVDNEQFF.

The chain joins TRBV5-1 to TRBJ2-7; TRBD2 agrees at 11 bases. Germline-derived CDR1 and CDR2 are SGHRS and YFSETQ. V was pared by 3 bases and J by 3 bases, with 11 bases of the junction left unmatched. The CDR3 covers 17 residues. The CDR3 is CASSYGGSTSGSYEQYF. CDR3 coding DNA: TGCGCCAGCAGCTACGGGGGCAGTACTAGCGGGAGCTACGAGCAGTACTTC.

A few counts support this clonotype. This chain connects TRBV20-1 to TRBJ1-6; D not resolved. CDR3 size: 17 residues. Trimming left V 4 bases short and J 5 bases short, with 21 bases between. CDR1 is DFQATT and CDR2 is SNEGSKA in the germline V gene (reference sequence). The CDR3 nucleotides are TGCAGTGCTAAATACGGGCACTCAGGACGGAATAATTCACCCCTCCACTTT. Amino acids: CSAKYGHSGRNNSPLHF.

This chain joins TRBV30 and TRBJ2-7; 8 nucleotides match TRBD1. Germline V gives CDR1 GTSNPN, CDR2 SVGIG (reference sequence). V shed 3 bases and J 0 bases; nucleotides not matched to a gene: 4. The CDR3 is 14 residues long. The CDR3 DNA sequence: TGTGCCTGGAGAGACAGGGGACCCTCCTACGAGCAGTACTTC. Protein sequence: CAWRDRGPSYEQYF.

This sequence joins TRBV4-3 and TRBJ2-7; 7 bases agree with TRBD1. CDR3 length equals 14 residues. Germline lookup yields CDR1 LGHNA and CDR2 YSLEER. V was clipped by 0 bases and J by 6 bases; unmatched bases: 5. For the CDR3, the DNA is TGCGCCAGCAGCCAAGAGGAGACAGGGATCGAGCAGTACTTC. It translates to CASSQEETGIEQYF.

The chain joins TRBV29-1 to TRBJ2-7; TRBD2 is a possible D gene (5 bases). Between the trimmed V and J ends, which lost 4 bases and 5 bases, there was a span of 15 bases. CDR3 length: 13 amino acids. Germline V gives CDR1 SQVTM, CDR2 ANQGSEA. The CDR3 nucleotides are TGCAGCGTTGGATATCGGGGATCCCACGAGCAGTACTTC. Its translation is CSVGYRGSHEQYF.

This clonotype was recorded a few times. The rearrangement uses TRBV5-1 and TRBJ1-2, with 7 bases fitting TRBD1. CDR1 is SGHRS, CDR2 YFSETQ, per germline. Trimming at V came to 0 bases and at J to 6 bases, leaving 11 bases not matched to a gene. This CDR3 contains 16 residues. The CDR3 region has the DNA TGCGCCAGCAGCTTGGAAGTAGGAGGGGGCAGCCATGGCTACACCTTC. Protein product: CASSLEVGGGSHGYTF.

This clonotype was found a few times. This chain uses TRBV11-3 with TRBJ2-1; 7 bases align to TRBD2. V lost 9 bases and J lost 1; bases outside the gene matches: 15. The CDR3 runs to 17 residues. Germline CDR1 reads SGHNT; CDR2 reads YENEEA. CDR3 sequence (DNA): TGTGCCAGTAGACGATCCCGAGGCGGGAGTTCCTACAATGAGCAGTTCTTC. Its translation: CASRRSRGGSSYNEQFF.

There are a few counts of this clonotype. V gene TRBV29-1 combines with J gene TRBJ2-7; D could derive from TRBD1 or TRBD2 (5 bases each). V gave up 2 bases and J gave up 3 bases, with 17 bases separating them. CDR1 is SQVTM, CDR2 ANQGSEA, per germline. The CDR3 has 15 residues. CDR3 protein: CSVEIVGTPRYEQYF. DNA for the CDR3: TGCAGCGTTGAAATTGTAGGGACGCCGCGCTACGAGCAGTACTTC.

A few counts support this clonotype. The chain recombines TRBV4-2 with TRBJ2-3; 9 bases align to TRBD2. Germline values: CDR1 LGHNA, CDR2 YNFKEQ. V was pared by 1 base and J by 5 bases, with 10 bases of the junction left unmatched. This CDR3 is 17 amino acids long. CDR3 sequence: CASSQVRAGGPGDTQYF. In DNA, the CDR3 is TGTGCCAGCAGCCAAGTTAGGGCGGGGGGGCCCGGAGATACGCAGTATTTT.

This chain connects TRBV7-2 to TRBJ1-2; D is ambiguous. V lost 4 bases, J lost 4 bases, and 16 bases lay in between. Germline CDR1 reads SGHTA; CDR2 reads FQGNSA. The CDR3 extends over 15 amino acids. This CDR3 reads CASSSTPSEIYGYTF. For the CDR3, the DNA is TGTGCCAGCAGCTCCACGCCGTCGGAAATCTATGGCTACACCTTC.

The rearrangement links TRBV6-5 to TRBJ2-1; no reliable D call. The germline CDR1 and CDR2 sequences are MNHEY and SVGAGI. The length of the CDR3 is 11 residues. Trimming cost V 7 bases and J 6 bases, with 7 bases left between them. The CDR3 bases are TGTGCCAGCATCCGGTCCAATGAGCAGTTCTTC. It specifies CASIRSNEQFF.

The J gene is TRBJ2-7, the V gene TRBV3-1, with 7 bases aligning to TRBD1. V was clipped by 4 bases and J by 2 bases; unmatched bases: 14. CDR1 LGHDT and CDR2 YNNKEL come from the germline V gene (reference sequence). The CDR3 has 17 amino acids. CDR3 coding DNA: TGTGCCAGCAGCCGCTTTCAGGGACAGTCCCGAACCTACGAGCAGTACTTC. Its protein product is CASSRFQGQSRTYEQYF.

This rearrangement joins TRBV2 to TRBJ1-1; D remains unclear. Germline CDR1 is SNHLY and CDR2 is FYNNEI. V shed 6 bases and J shed 7 bases, with 15 bases lying between them. This CDR3 has 13 residues. The CDR3 loop is CASRFETGREAFF. As DNA, the CDR3 is TGTGCCAGCAGATTCGAAACCGGACGTGAAGCTTTCTTT.

This clonotype has just one count. The chain recombines TRBV15 with TRBJ2-1; TRBD2 aligns across 14 bases. Germline V gene data show CDR1 as LNHNV and CDR2 as YYDKDF (reference sequence). V was pared by 0 bases and J by 0 bases, with 4 bases of the junction left unmatched. This CDR3 contains 19 residues. Here the CDR3 DNA reads TGTGCCACCAGCAGAGAAGGACTAGCGGGGGGCTACTCCTACAATGAGCAGTTCTTC. It codes for CATSREGLAGGYSYNEQFF. The full variable domain, rest sourced from reference TRBV15 and TRBJ2-1, is DAMVIQNPRYQVTQFGKPVTLSCSQTLNHNVMYWYQQKSSQAPKLLFHYYDKDFNNEADTPDNFQSRRPNTSFCFLDIRSPGLGDTAMYLCATSREGLAGGYSYNEQFFGPGTRLTVL.

The chain couples TRBV12-3 or TRBV12-4 to TRBJ1-1; D is ambiguous. The length of the CDR3 is 15 residues. V was clipped by 10 bases and J by 0 bases, with 18 bases between them. CDR3 loop: CAINQAGGLNTEAFF. CDR3 DNA: TGTGCCATCAACCAGGCAGGTGGTCTGAACACTGAAGCTTTCTTT.

CDR3 loop: CSARGPPVDLHF. For the CDR3, the DNA is TGCAGTGCTAGAGGACCCCCCGTGGACCTCCACTTT. The chain has TRBV20-1 and TRBJ1-6; unclear D gene. Germline CDR1 is DFQATT and CDR2 is SNEGSKA (reference sequence). The V end lost 1 base, the J end lost 15 bases, and 13 bases lay between the germline ends. The CDR3 is 12 residues long.